The entry below gives a single TCR beta chain sequence along with its context. Its antigen is currently unknown. Notes on the study in general: The larger-cohort validation was restricted to a single TCR beta V-J rearrangement rather than whole repertoires. Tumor memory CD4+ T cell TCR gene usage clustered with blood and lymph node memory CD4+ cells and lymph node naive CD4+ cells. Tumor-infiltrating Treg TCR alpha and beta sequences overlapped most with tumor naive CD4+ T cells, then blood naive.

V lost 5 bases, J lost 3 bases, and 9 bases stayed unmatched. The CDR3 spans 14 residues. CDR1 and CDR2 from the germline V gene are DFQATT and SNEGSKA (reference sequence). TCRdb used MiXCR to reprocess the 5' RACE reads, holding one entry per CDR3 protein. The sample contains more than 4,500 distinct CDR3 sequences, around 60% of which appear only once. This clonotype was obtained from a female donor with breast cancer. The sample comprised naive CD4+ T cells sorted from blood. The subset was: naive CD4+ T cells, CD4+CD45RA+CD25-. The rearrangement joins TRBV20-1 to TRBJ2-7; 8 bases map to TRBD2. The CDR3 DNA reads TGCAGTGCTGCAACTAGCGGAAGATTCTACGAGCAGTACGTC. This translates into CSAATSGRFYEQYV.